These 4 T cell receptor beta chains were all obtained from the same sample, sequenced in a study of T cells in Graves' hyperthyroidism and ophthalmopathy. Template material for amplifying TCR beta CDR3 regions consisted of RNA transcripts. Initially, a first-round RT-PCR of the TCR CDR3 employed the HTBI primer set. From the multiplex PCR reads, TCRdb called clonotypes with MiXCR, one entry per CDR3 protein. The sample has 250,000 or so distinct CDR3 sequences; 12% to 15% are singletons. Sequenced material: blood. These receptors all stem from a woman in her fifties or sixties with Graves' hyperthyroidism that later progressed to Graves' ophthalmopathy.

As regards this clonotype: This could be a read error, since a much larger clone is one nucleotide away. The chain uses TRBV28 and TRBJ2-7; D is possibly TRBD1 (5 bases). The length of the CDR3 is 13 residues. Germline V gene sequence: CDR1 MDHEN, CDR2 SYDVKM. Trimming shortened V by 2 bases and J by 9 bases, and 14 bases separated the two germline ends. The CDR3 bases are TGTGCCAGCAGTTTAACCCAGGGCCACGGGCAGTACTTC. Translating it yields CASSLTQGHGQYF.

In this sample, this clonotype turned up many times. V is TRBV7-9 and J is TRBJ2-1; perhaps D is TRBD1 or TRBD2 (5 bases each). Germline V gene data show CDR1 as SEHNR and CDR2 as FQNEAQ (reference sequence). The CDR3 is 14 amino acids. V lost 1 base and J 9 bases, leaving 13 bases between the germline ends. CDR3 bases: TGTGCCAGCAGCTTAGGGGTCGAGGGGATTGAGCAGTTCTTC. It translates to CASSLGVEGIEQFF.

The genes are TRBV5-4 and TRBJ2-7; 13 bases match TRBD2. V lost 3 bases and J lost 3; bases outside the gene matches: 9. The CDR3 covers 17 residues. The germline V gene has CDR1 SGHNT and CDR2 YYREEE (reference sequence). As DNA, the CDR3 is TGTGCCAGCAGCTCCGGACTAGCGGGAGCGCTCCTCTACGAGCAGTACTTC. This codes for CASSSGLAGALLYEQYF.

This clonotype was picked up many times. This chain uses TRBV14 with TRBJ2-3; D is uncertain. Germline CDR1 SGHDN, CDR2 FVKESK. V lost 1 base and J 3 bases, leaving 5 bases between the germline ends. The CDR3 has 13 residues. The CDR3 reads CASSQVRTDTQYF. In nucleotides, the CDR3 is TGTGCCAGCAGCCAAGTTCGTACAGATACGCAGTATTTT.